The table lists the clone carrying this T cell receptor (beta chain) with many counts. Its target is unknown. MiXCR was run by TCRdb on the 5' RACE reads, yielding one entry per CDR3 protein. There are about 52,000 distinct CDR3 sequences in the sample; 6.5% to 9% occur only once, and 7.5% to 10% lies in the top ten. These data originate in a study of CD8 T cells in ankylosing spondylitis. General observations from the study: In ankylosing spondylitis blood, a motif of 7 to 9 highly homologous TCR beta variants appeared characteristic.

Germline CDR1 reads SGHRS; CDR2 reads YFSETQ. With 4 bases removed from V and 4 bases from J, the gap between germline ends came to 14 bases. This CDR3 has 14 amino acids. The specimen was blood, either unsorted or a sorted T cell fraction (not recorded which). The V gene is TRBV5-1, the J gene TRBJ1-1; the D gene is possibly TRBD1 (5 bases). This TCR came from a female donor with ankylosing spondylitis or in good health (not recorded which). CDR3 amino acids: CASSNDGGGTEAFF. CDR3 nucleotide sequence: TGCGCCAGCAGCAATGATGGGGGAGGCACTGAAGCTTTCTTT.